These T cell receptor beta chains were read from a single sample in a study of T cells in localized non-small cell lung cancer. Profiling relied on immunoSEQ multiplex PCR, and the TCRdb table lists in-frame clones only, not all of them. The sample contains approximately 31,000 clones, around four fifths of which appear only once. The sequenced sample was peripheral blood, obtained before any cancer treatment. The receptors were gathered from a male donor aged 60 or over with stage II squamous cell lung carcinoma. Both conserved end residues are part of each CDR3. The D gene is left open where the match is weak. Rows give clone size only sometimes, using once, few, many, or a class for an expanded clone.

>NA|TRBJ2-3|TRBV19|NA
CASSHELAQDTQYF
TGTGCCAGTAGTCACGAGCTAGCGCAAGATACGCAGTATTTT
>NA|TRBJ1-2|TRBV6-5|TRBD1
CASRPGTGGRYTF
TGTGCCAGCAGACCCGGGACAGGGGGTCGCTACACCTTC
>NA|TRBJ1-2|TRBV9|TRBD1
CASSVDGQGVDYGYTF
TGTGCCAGCAGCGTAGACGGACAGGGGGTGGACTATGGCTACACCTTC
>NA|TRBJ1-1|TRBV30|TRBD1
CAGYHRGLAAFF
TGTGCCGGGTACCACAGGGGGCTCGCAGCTTTCTTT
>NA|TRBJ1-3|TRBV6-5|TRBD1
CASRTGQSSGNTIYF
TGTGCCAGCCGGACAGGGCAGTCCTCTGGAAACACCATATATTTT
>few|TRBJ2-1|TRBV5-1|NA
CASSSGAVGEQFF
TGCGCCAGCAGCTCTGGAGCGGTTGGTGAGCAGTTCTTC
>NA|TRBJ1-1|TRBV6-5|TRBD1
CASRRQGGGVTEAFF
TGTGCCAGCAGGCGACAGGGGGGAGGCGTCACTGAAGCTTTCTTT
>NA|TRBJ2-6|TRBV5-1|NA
CASSPVAGAEGANVLTF
TGCGCCAGCAGCCCCGTCGCAGGGGCGGAGGGGGCCAACGTCCTGACTTTC
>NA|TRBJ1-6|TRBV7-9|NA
CASSPSDSNSPLHF
TGTGCCAGCAGCCCATCGGACAGCAATTCACCCCTCCACTTT
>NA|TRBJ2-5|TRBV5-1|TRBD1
CASSDQGAGETQYF
TGCGCCAGCAGCGACCAGGGGGCGGGAGAGACCCAGTACTTC
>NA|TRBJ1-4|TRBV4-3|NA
CASSQQREKLFF
TGCGCCAGCAGCCAGCAACGGGAAAAACTGTTTTTT
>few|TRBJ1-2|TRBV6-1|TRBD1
CASSLGQAIYGYTF
TGTGCCAGCAGCCTGGGACAGGCGATCTATGGCTACACCTTC
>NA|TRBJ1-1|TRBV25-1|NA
CASSELISNGEAFF
TGTGCCAGCAGTGAATTGATTTCAAATGGTGAAGCTTTCTTT
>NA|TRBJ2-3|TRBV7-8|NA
CASSLRPGSSDTQYF
TGTGCCAGCAGCTTACGGCCAGGTTCATCGGATACGCAGTATTTT
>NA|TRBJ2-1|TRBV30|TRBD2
CAWSAREGPSYNEQFF
TGTGCCTGGAGTGCGAGGGAGGGACCGAGTTACAATGAGCAGTTCTTC
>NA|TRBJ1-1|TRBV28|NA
CASSPQGVGTEAFF
TGTGCCAGCAGCCCTCAAGGGGTTGGGACTGAAGCTTTCTTT
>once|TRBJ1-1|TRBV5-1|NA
CASSLTGMNTEAFF
TGCGCCAGCAGCTTGACAGGGATGAACACTGAAGCTTTCTTT
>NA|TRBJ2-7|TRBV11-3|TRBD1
CASSSQGQGEHEQYF
TGTGCCAGCAGCTCCCAGGGACAGGGGGAACACGAGCAGTACTTC
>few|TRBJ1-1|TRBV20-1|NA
CSAFVTEAFF
TGCAGTGCCTTTGTGACTGAAGCTTTCTTT
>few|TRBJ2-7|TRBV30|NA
CAWSFMSVYEQYF
TGTGCCTGGAGTTTTATGTCCGTTTACGAGCAGTACTTC
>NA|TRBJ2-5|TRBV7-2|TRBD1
CASRSTGAETQYF
TGTGCCAGCAGATCCACAGGGGCGGAGACCCAGTACTTC
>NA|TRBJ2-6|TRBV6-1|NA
CASSEAPRPGANVLTF
TGTGCCAGCAGTGAAGCGCCCCGTCCCGGGGCCAACGTCCTGACTTTC
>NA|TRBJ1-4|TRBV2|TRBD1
CASSWGQGNEKLFF
TGTGCCAGCAGTTGGGGACAGGGTAATGAAAAACTGTTTTTT
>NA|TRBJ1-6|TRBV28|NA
CASNDRSGYNSPLHF
TGTGCCAGCAACGATAGGTCAGGCTATAATTCACCCCTCCACTTT
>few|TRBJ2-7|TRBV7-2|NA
CASSLAARSYEQYF
TGTGCCAGCAGCTTAGCGGCCAGATCCTACGAGCAGTACTTC
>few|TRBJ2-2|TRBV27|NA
CASSLAFTLRAGVNTGELFF
TGTGCCAGCAGCCTGGCCTTTACCCTTCGGGCAGGGGTCAACACCGGGGAGCTGTTTTTT
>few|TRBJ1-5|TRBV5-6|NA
CASSETGTNSAQHF
TGTGCCAGCAGCGAAACCGGGACAAATTCAGCCCAGCATTTT
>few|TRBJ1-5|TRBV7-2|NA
CASSLNSNQPQHF
TGTGCCAGCAGCTTAAACAGCAATCAGCCCCAGCATTTT
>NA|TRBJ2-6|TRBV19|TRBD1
CASSISGQGISGANVLTF
TGTGCCAGTAGTATCTCGGGACAGGGTATCTCTGGGGCCAACGTCCTGACTTTC
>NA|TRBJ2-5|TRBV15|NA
CATSRDHLETQYF
TGTGCCACCAGCAGAGATCACCTAGAGACCCAGTACTTC
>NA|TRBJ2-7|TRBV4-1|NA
CASSQDPGYDYEQYF
TGCGCCAGCAGCCAAGACCCAGGGTACGACTACGAGCAGTACTTC
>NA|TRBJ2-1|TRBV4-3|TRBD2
CASSRAGSYNEQFF
TGCGCCAGCAGCCGAGCGGGATCCTACAATGAGCAGTTCTTC
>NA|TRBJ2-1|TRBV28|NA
CASSPRDWRGEQFF
TGTGCCAGCAGTCCCCGGGACTGGCGAGGTGAGCAGTTCTTC
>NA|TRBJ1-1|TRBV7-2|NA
CASSSTRNTEAFF
TGTGCCAGCAGCTCGACACGGAACACTGAAGCTTTCTTT
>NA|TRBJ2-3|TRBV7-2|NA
CASSLLSSDTQYF
TGTGCCAGCAGCTTACTCAGTTCGGATACGCAGTATTTT
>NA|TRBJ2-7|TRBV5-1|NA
CASSSQGGFDEQYF
TGCGCCAGCAGCTCGCAGGGGGGTTTTGACGAGCAGTACTTC
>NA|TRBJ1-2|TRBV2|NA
CASSLDSYGYTF
TGTGCCAGCAGTCTTGACAGCTATGGCTACACCTTC
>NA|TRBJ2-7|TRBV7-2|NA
CASSLFLDRTYEQYF
TGTGCCAGCAGCTTATTTCTGGACCGAACCTACGAGCAGTACTTC
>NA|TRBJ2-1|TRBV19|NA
CASSTSGDEQFF
TGTGCCAGTAGTACGTCTGGGGATGAGCAGTTCTTC
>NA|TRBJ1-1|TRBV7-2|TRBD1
CASSLAGADRAEAFF
TGTGCCAGCAGCTTAGCTGGGGCCGACAGGGCTGAAGCTTTCTTT